Following are 4 T cell receptor beta chains from one sample sequenced in a study of metastatic and nonmetastatic thyroid tumors. No patient had received any treatment before thyroid surgery. TCRdb re-called clones from the PCR reads using MiXCR. The sample holds approximately 21,000 clones, 20% to 25% seen once. The sequenced material came from adjacent normal tissue. The receptors were sampled from a female donor with papillary thyroid cancer or a benign thyroid nodule (not recorded which). Some clones in this sample may be carry-over from other donors' samples.

This clone was seen only a few times. This rearrangement joins TRBV20-1 to TRBJ2-5; tentatively, D is TRBD2 (6 bases). The CDR3 loop spans 15 amino acids. Trimming removed 1 base at V and 4 bases at J, with 16 bases between. Germline values: CDR1 DFQATT, CDR2 SNEGSKA (reference sequence). DNA of the CDR3: TGCAGTGCTAGAGGCGATTTAGGAGGGCGAGAGACCCAGTACTTC. Translated, it gives CSARGDLGGRETQYF.

Ten or more counts support this clone. The V call is TRBV12-3 or TRBV12-4, the J call TRBJ2-7; D is uncertain. The CDR3 spans 11 residues. Trimming took 2 bases from V and 5 from J, leaving 4 bases between them. CDR3 amino acids: CASSLTHEQYF. CDR3 in DNA: TGTGCCAGCAGTTTAACCCACGAGCAGTACTTC.

This clone occurred a few times. At one end the junction does not follow the germline gene, possibly because of a read error. This chain links TRBV11-3 with TRBJ2-5; D is uncertain. The CDR3 sequence is 13 residues long. The germline V gene encodes CDR1 SGHNT and CDR2 YENEEA. CDR3 nucleotides: TGTACCAGCAGCTTAACCAAGGGAGAGACCCAGTACTTC. Its protein is CTSSLTKGETQYF. Drawing the rest from reference TRBV11-3 and TRBJ2-5, the complete variable domain is EAGVVQSPRYKIIEKKQPVAFWCNPISGHNTLYWYLQNLGQGPELLIRYENEEAVDDSQLPKDRFSAERLKGVDSTLKIQPAELGDSAVYLCTSSLTKGETQYFGPGTRLLVL.

This clone is medium-sized by share. This chain links TRBV9 with TRBJ2-7, with TRBD1 matching 7 bases. V was clipped by 3 bases and J by 0 bases; unmatched bases: 3. CDR1 SGDLS and CDR2 YYNGEE come from the germline V gene. This CDR3 is 14 amino acids long. This chain's CDR3 is CASSARDSSYEQYF. The CDR3 DNA follows: TGTGCCAGCAGCGCCCGGGACAGCTCCTACGAGCAGTACTTC. The full variable domain, its missing parts supplied by reference TRBV9 and TRBJ2-7, is DSGVTQTPKHLITATGQRVTLRCSPRSGDLSVYWYQQSLDQGLQFLIQYYNGEERAKGNILERFSAQQFPDLHSELNLSSLELGDSALYFCASSARDSSYEQYFGPGTRLTVT.